The 18 T cell receptor beta chains below all came from one sample that was sequenced in a study of response to subunit inactivated influenza vaccine. Each CDR3 protein gets one entry after TCRdb re-called the RT-PCR reads with MiXCR. The sample holds about 650,000 distinct CDR3 sequences; 11% to 15% are singletons and the top ten take 7.5% to 8%. This specimen consisted of PBMCs from blood, obtained approximately 15 days before vaccination. These receptors were collected from a man between 50 and 59 years old who received an inactivated influenza vaccine.

This clonotype was counted a few times. Relative to the germline gene, one junction end is altered; a read error may explain this. The chain joins TRBV7-2 to TRBJ1-5, with D maybe TRBD1 (6 bases). Looked up from germline, CDR1 is SGHTA and CDR2 is FQGNSA. The CDR3 totals 15 residues. Here the CDR3 reads CASSLAQGSGQPQHF. The CDR3 nucleotides read TGTGCCAGCAGCCTAGCGCAGGGGTCGGGGCAGCCCCAGCATTTT. The variable domain in full, with the rest retrieved from reference TRBV7-2 and TRBJ1-5, is GAGVSQSPSNKVTEKGKDVELRCDPISGHTALYWYRQSLGQGLEFLIYFQGNSAPDKSGLPSDRFSAERTGGSVSTLTIQRTQQEDSAVYLCASSLAQGSGQPQHFGDGTRLSIL.

The chain combines TRBV12-3 or TRBV12-4 with TRBJ2-6, with D tentatively TRBD1 (6 bases). The germline V and J ends were trimmed by 5 bases and 1 base, with 9 bases remaining between them. This CDR3 is 15 amino acids long. The CDR3 sequence is CASSETGSGANVLTF. CDR3 DNA: TGTGCCAGCAGTGAAACAGGGTCTGGGGCCAACGTCCTGACTTTC.

V and J are TRBV7-9 and TRBJ2-7, with 9 nucleotides matching TRBD2. J was trimmed by 5 bases and V by 0 bases; bases with no gene match: 8. The CDR3 runs 16 residues. Germline values: CDR1 SEHNR, CDR2 FQNEAQ (reference sequence). CDR3 in DNA: TGTGCCAGCAGCTTAGCGTTGGGACTAGCCGCGGACGAGCAGTACTTC. Its protein product is CASSLALGLAADEQYF.

This clonotype was counted a few times. The rearrangement links TRBV7-2 to TRBJ2-5; TRBD2 might be the D (5 bases). The CDR3 runs 16 residues. The ends were cut back, 0 bases at V and 2 bases at J, with 13 bases in the middle. Germline V gene sequence: CDR1 SGHTA, CDR2 FQGNSA. DNA of the CDR3: TGTGCCAGCAGCTTAGCGGTAACTAGTGGGCAAGAGACCCAGTACTTC. It is translated as CASSLAVTSGQETQYF. The entire variable domain, with the rest obtained from reference TRBV7-2 and TRBJ2-5, is as follows: GAGVSQSPSNKVTEKGKDVELRCDPISGHTALYWYRQSLGQGLEFLIYFQGNSAPDKSGLPSDRFSAERTGGSVSTLTIQRTQQEDSAVYLCASSLAVTSGQETQYFGPGTRLLVL.

The chain carries TRBV11-1 and TRBJ2-1, with TRBD2 identical over 10 bases. CDR1 and CDR2 from the germline V gene are SGHAT and FQDESV (reference sequence). There are 19 residues in the CDR3. The V segment lost 3 bases and the J segment 2 bases; nucleotides outside the gene matches: 13. CDR3 nucleotide sequence: TGTGCCAGCAGCTTGGGGAGGAGCGGGAGGGCCGTCGCCTACAATGAGCAGTTCTTC. It codes for CASSLGRSGRAVAYNEQFF.

This clonotype appeared a few times. This chain uses TRBV14 with TRBJ2-7; D possibly corresponds to TRBD1 (5 bases). Between the trimmed V and J ends, which lost 6 bases and 3 bases, there was a span of 27 bases. The CDR3 contains 18 residues. The V gene's germline CDR1 is SGHDN and CDR2 FVKESK. The CDR3 reads CASSSAPTVGHPGYEQYF. CDR3 in DNA: TGTGCCAGCAGTTCAGCGCCGACCGTTGGACACCCAGGCTACGAGCAGTACTTC.

In this sample, this clonotype turned up once. This chain joins TRBV20-1 and TRBJ2-3; either TRBD1 or TRBD2 may supply D (5 bases each). The germline gives CDR1 DFQATT, CDR2 SNEGSKA (reference sequence). V was shortened by 5 bases and J by 4 bases, with 16 bases between the two germline ends. CDR3 length: 14 amino acids. The CDR3 reads CSAHRDRGADTQYF. As DNA, the CDR3 is TGCAGTGCTCACCGGGACCGGGGCGCAGATACGCAGTATTTT.

V usage is TRBV24-1 and J usage is TRBJ2-7; no firm D call. The CDR3 extends over 13 amino acids. V gave up 6 bases and J gave up 1 base, with 9 bases separating them. Germline CDR1 is KGHDR and CDR2 is SFDVKD. CDR3 DNA: TGTGCCACCAGTCCTGGCAAGTCCTACGAGCAGTACTTC. Translation: CATSPGKSYEQYF.

This chain uses TRBV7-8 with TRBJ2-2; 9 nucleotides agree with TRBD1. Germline V gene data show CDR1 as SGHVS and CDR2 as FQNEAQ. The junction had 7 bases not matched to a gene; V was cut back by 5 bases and J by 6 bases. This CDR3 region has 15 residues. CDR3 DNA sequence: TGTGCCAGCAGCATCCGGGGACAGGGTCCCGGGGAGCTGTTTTTT. It translates to CASSIRGQGPGELFF. The variable domain in full, completed from reference TRBV7-8 and TRBJ2-2, reads GAGVSQSPRYKVAKRGQDVALRCDPISGHVSLFWYQQALGQGPEFLTYFQNEAQLDKSGLPSDRFFAERPEGSVSTLKIQRTQQEDSAVYLCASSIRGQGPGELFFGEGSRLTVL.

This clonotype was found a few times. The chain links TRBV28 to TRBJ2-7; no clear D. Germline values: CDR1 MDHEN, CDR2 SYDVKM. The CDR3 is 11 amino acids. V was clipped by 1 base and J by 6 bases, with 4 bases between them. CDR3 amino acids: CASSLYGEQYF. The CDR3, as DNA: TGTGCCAGCAGTTTATACGGCGAGCAGTACTTC.

The V gene is TRBV7-2, the J gene TRBJ2-3; D is possibly TRBD2 (6 bases). V shed 3 bases and J shed 2 bases, with 15 bases lying between them. Germline V gene lookup returns CDR1 SGHTA and CDR2 FQGNSA. CDR3 length equals 16 residues. The CDR3 bases are TGTGCCAGCAGCTTCTACCTCACTAGCTCCACAGATACGCAGTATTTT. Residues: CASSFYLTSSTDTQYF. Complete variable domain (other parts from reference TRBV7-2 and TRBJ2-3): GAGVSQSPSNKVTEKGKDVELRCDPISGHTALYWYRQSLGQGLEFLIYFQGNSAPDKSGLPSDRFSAERTGGSVSTLTIQRTQQEDSAVYLCASSFYLTSSTDTQYFGPGTRLTVL.

This clonotype has only a few counts. The V call is TRBV29-1, the J call TRBJ2-2, with unresolved D. The CDR3 spans 16 residues. V gave up 0 bases and J gave up 4 bases, with 15 bases separating them. Germline lookup yields CDR1 SQVTM and CDR2 ANQGSEA. CDR3 sequence: CSVEDLASTRTGELFF. The CDR3 nucleotides read TGCAGCGTTGAAGATCTGGCTTCTACCCGCACCGGGGAGCTGTTTTTT.

This chain connects TRBV7-9 to TRBJ2-7; D might be TRBD1 or TRBD2, each matching 5 bases. Per germline, CDR1 SEHNR and CDR2 FQNEAQ (reference sequence). The V and J ends lost 0 bases and 2 bases respectively, with 14 bases between them. This CDR3 is built from 16 residues. In nucleotides, the CDR3 is TGTGCCAGCAGCTTAGCGGCATCGGGACCTCCCTACGAGCAGTACTTC. This gives the protein CASSLAASGPPYEQYF.

As for this clonotype: The junction and the germline gene differ at one end; a read error may be behind it. The V and J genes are TRBV5-1 and TRBJ2-5; D gene ambiguous. Looked up from germline, CDR1 is SGHRS and CDR2 is YFSETQ. This CDR3 has 15 residues. The CDR3 protein is CASSLTESRQETRYF. The CDR3 bases are TGCGCCAGCAGCTTAACTGAAAGCCGCCAAGAGACCCGGTACTTC.

This sequence joins TRBV6-2 or TRBV6-3 and TRBJ1-2, with D possibly being TRBD1 (6 bases). The ends were cut back, 8 bases at V and 1 base at J, with 17 bases in the middle. The CDR3 sequence is 15 residues long. Germline V gives CDR1 MNHEY, CDR2 SVGEGT. The CDR3 spells CASVLTGTSNYGYTF. CDR3 bases: TGTGCCAGCGTCCTCACCGGGACAAGTAACTATGGCTACACCTTC.

This clonotype was seen repeatedly, ten times or more. This chain joins TRBV10-3 and TRBJ2-1; unclear D gene. V was cut by 0 bases and J by 6 bases, with 9 bases left in between. CDR3 length: 14 amino acids. CDR1 is ENHRY and CDR2 is SYGVKD in the germline V gene. CDR3 amino acids: CAISESGVGNEQFF. In DNA, the CDR3 is TGTGCCATCAGTGAGTCAGGAGTGGGCAATGAGCAGTTCTTC.

This clonotype was picked up a small number of times. The J gene is TRBJ2-7, the V gene TRBV20-1, with 9 bases identical to TRBD1. The V gene's germline CDR1 is DFQATT and CDR2 SNEGSKA (reference sequence). V lost 6 bases and J lost 1; bases outside the gene matches: 10. There are 15 residues in the CDR3. In nucleotides, the CDR3 is TGCAGTGCCCCGGGGGTGACAGGGGGTTCCTACGAGCAGTACTTC. This codes for CSAPGVTGGSYEQYF.

This clonotype came up once. The CDR3 coding sequence is TGTGCCAGCAGCCGGACTAGCGGGAGGTTCAGAGATACGCAGCATTTT. Protein product: CASSRTSGRFRDTQHF. V usage is TRBV13 and J usage is TRBJ2-3, with D unclear. The DNA end is more similar to TRBJ1-5, so the J call may be wrong. The germline V gene has CDR1 PRHDT and CDR2 FYEKMQ (reference sequence). This CDR3 spans 16 amino acids.